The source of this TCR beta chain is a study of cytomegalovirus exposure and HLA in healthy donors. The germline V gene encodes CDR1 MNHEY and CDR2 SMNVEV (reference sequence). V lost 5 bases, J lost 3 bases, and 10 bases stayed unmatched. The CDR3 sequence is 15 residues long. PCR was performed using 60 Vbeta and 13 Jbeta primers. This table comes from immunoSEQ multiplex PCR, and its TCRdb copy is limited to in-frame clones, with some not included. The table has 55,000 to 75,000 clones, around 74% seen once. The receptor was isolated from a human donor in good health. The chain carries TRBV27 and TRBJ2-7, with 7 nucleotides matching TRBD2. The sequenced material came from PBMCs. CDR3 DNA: TGTGCCAGCAGTGCGTACCTAGCGGCTGTCTACGAGCAGTACTTC. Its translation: CASSAYLAAVYEQYF.